This T cell receptor (beta chain) was captured by sequencing in a study of graft-versus-host responses after intestinal transplantation. Repertoires were generated with immunoSEQ multiplex PCR, while TCRdb's copy carries only in-frame clones and drops some. The table shows roughly 60,000 clones, with 91% occurring only once. The CDR3 covers 15 residues. V gave up 5 bases and J gave up 2 bases, with 13 bases separating them. The germline CDR1 and CDR2 sequences are LGHNA and YNFKEQ. The rearrangement uses TRBV4-2 and TRBJ1-5; D is perhaps TRBD1 (5 bases). The sample in question was PBMCs, obtained around 120 days after intestinal transplantation. This TCR was sampled from a human patient who received an intestinal transplant, so some T cells may come from the graft donor. CDR3 sequence: CASSAAPGGNQPQHF. CDR3 in DNA: TGTGCCAGCAGCGCTGCCCCGGGGGGCAATCAGCCCCAGCATTTT.